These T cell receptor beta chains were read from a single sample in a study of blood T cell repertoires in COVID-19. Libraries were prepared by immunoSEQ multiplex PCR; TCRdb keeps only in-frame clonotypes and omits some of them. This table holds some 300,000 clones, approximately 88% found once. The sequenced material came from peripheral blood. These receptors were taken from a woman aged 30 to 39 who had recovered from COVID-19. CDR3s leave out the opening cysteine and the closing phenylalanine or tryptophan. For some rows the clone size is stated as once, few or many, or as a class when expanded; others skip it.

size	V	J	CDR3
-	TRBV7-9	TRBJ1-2	ASSRWRGYT
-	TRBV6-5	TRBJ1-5	ASSYDTNQPQH
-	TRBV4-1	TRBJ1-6	ASSQDDSTPLH
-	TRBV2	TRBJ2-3	ASGVPGGGARNTQY
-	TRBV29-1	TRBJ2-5	SAGGGSQETQY
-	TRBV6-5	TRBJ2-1	ATGLAGRRDEQF
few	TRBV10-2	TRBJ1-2	ASSGGGHDYGYT
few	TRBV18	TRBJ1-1	ASSAGQGSPEAF
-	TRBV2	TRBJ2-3	ASTPGGDLDTQY
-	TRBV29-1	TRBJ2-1	SVVAEYLQWEQF
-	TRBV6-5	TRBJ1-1	ASSDSLGRGTEAF
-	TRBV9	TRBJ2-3	ASSVQGTDTQY
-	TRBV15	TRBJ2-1	ATSRDGNRYNEQF
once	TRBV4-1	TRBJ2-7	ASGQGAGSYEQY
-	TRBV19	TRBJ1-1	ASRYGQGASMNTEAF
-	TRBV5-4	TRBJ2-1	ASSPGGTYNEQF
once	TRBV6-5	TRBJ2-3	ASSLTTSGGTDTQY
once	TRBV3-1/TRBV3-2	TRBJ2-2	ASSLDRGHVGELF
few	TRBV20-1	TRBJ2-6	SASTGVQGAGSGANVLT
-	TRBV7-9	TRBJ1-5	ASSLGGYGQPQH
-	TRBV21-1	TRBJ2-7	ASRQVVYEQY
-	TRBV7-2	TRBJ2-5	ASSLVGGKETQY
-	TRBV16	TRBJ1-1	ASSQSAQRNTEAF
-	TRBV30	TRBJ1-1	AWSQRIRRDTEAF